Presented here are 25 T cell receptor beta chains from one specimen sequenced in a study of blood T cell repertoires in COVID-19 (dated by TCRdb to 2018 to 2021). Library generation was performed with the immunoSEQ multiplex PCR assay. As stored in TCRdb, this immuneACCESS dataset retains in-frame rearrangements with V and J assigned. A fraction of the clones does not appear; measured against another copy, unresolved V genes explain less than half of the discrepancy, and the remainder lacks a known reason. Across this sample there are some 120,000 clones, with less than 75% seen only once. The top ten clones comprise approximately 0.79% of the sample. The sequencing sample was made of peripheral blood. All receptors derive from a human donor with acute or convalescent COVID-19. The donor label of this sample is uncertain.

The chain recombines TRBV9 with TRBJ2-3; 12 nucleotides line up with TRBD2. V dropped 3 bases and J dropped 4; count of bases not matched to a gene: 3. The V gene's germline CDR1 is SGDLS and CDR2 YYNGEE. The CDR3 spans 15 residues. CDR3: CASSASGGGADTQYF. The CDR3 nucleotides read TGTGCCAGCAGCGCTAGCGGGGGGGGTGCAGATACGCAGTATTTT.

The chain employs TRBV5-4 and TRBJ2-7; TRBD2 agrees at 8 bases. The CDR3 runs 16 residues. CDR1 and CDR2 (germline): SGHNT, YYREEE (reference sequence). The ends lost 0 bases at V and 3 bases at J; junction bases unmatched: 8. CDR3 sequence: CASSLAFKRGLYEQYV. CDR3 nucleotide sequence: TGTGCCAGCAGCTTGGCCTTCAAGCGGGGGCTCTACGAGCAGTACGTC.

In its sample, this clone was seen a few times. The CDR3 nucleotides are TGTGCCAGCAGAAAGTCCCAGGCTGGTTATGGCTACACCTTC. Translation: CASRKSQAGYGYTF. The chain links TRBV28 to TRBJ1-2, with no clear D. Trimming removed 6 bases at V and 5 bases at J, with 16 bases between. Looked up from germline, CDR1 is MDHEN and CDR2 is SYDVKM. The CDR3 consists of 14 residues.

V gene TRBV6-5 combines with J gene TRBJ2-7; D not resolved. The CDR3 sequence is 14 residues long. The V gene lost 2 bases and the J gene lost 0 bases, with 8 bases spanning the gap. Looked up from germline, CDR1 is MNHEY and CDR2 is SVGAGI. Here the CDR3 reads CASSYEASSYEQYF. Here the CDR3 DNA reads TGTGCCAGCAGTTACGAGGCCAGCTCCTACGAGCAGTACTTC.

The chain recombines TRBV5-1 with TRBJ1-6; TRBD1 might be the D (5 bases). The CDR3 loop spans 15 amino acids. Germline CDR1 SGHRS, CDR2 YFSETQ. V shed 5 bases and J shed 7 bases, with 16 bases lying between them. The CDR3 loop is CASSIAPGRNSPLHF. The CDR3 region has the DNA TGCGCCAGCAGTATTGCTCCAGGGCGGAATTCACCCCTCCACTTT. Based on the CDR3 plus reference TRBV5-1 and TRBJ1-6, the full variable domain is KAGVTQTPRYLIKTRGQQVTLSCSPISGHRSVSWYQQTPGQGLQFLFEYFSETQRNKGNFPGRFSGRQFSNSRSEMNVSTLELGDSALYLCASSIAPGRNSPLHFGNGTRLTVT.

The chain couples TRBV7-2 to TRBJ2-3; 15 nucleotides match TRBD2. V was pared by 5 bases and J by 6 bases, with 3 bases of the junction left unmatched. The CDR3 length is 15 residues. CDR1 and CDR2 (germline): SGHTA, FQGNSA. The CDR3 here is CASSRTSGGVDTQYF. The CDR3 DNA follows: TGTGCCAGCAGCCGGACTAGCGGGGGGGTTGATACGCAGTATTTT.

The chain employs TRBV2 and TRBJ1-1; D is undetermined. CDR1 is SNHLY, CDR2 FYNNEI, per germline. The CDR3 spans 17 residues. The germline V and J ends were trimmed by 6 bases and 3 bases, with 23 bases remaining between them. CDR3 amino acids: CASSPLPGGPWYTEAFF. CDR3 DNA: TGTGCCAGCAGCCCCCTCCCGGGAGGCCCGTGGTACACTGAAGCTTTCTTT.

Concerning this clone: The junction differs from germline at one of its ends, possibly a read error. The chain employs TRBV15 and TRBJ2-1, with D maybe TRBD2 (5 bases). Germline CDR1 LNHNV, CDR2 YYDKDF (reference sequence). The CDR3 runs to 13 residues. This chain's CDR3 is CATSRDYLNEQFF. CDR3 bases: TGTGCCACCAGCCGAGACTACTTGAATGAGCAGTTCTTC.

The rearrangement links TRBV25-1 to TRBJ2-7; D remains ambiguous. V was clipped by 1 base and J by 0 bases, with 13 bases between them. CDR3 length: 16 amino acids. CDR1 and CDR2 (germline): MGHDK, SYGVNS. The CDR3 bases are TGTGCCAGCAGTGAATTCGGCTTAAGGAGCTCCTACGAGCAGTACGTC. Protein: CASSEFGLRSSYEQYV.

For the CDR3, the DNA is TGTGCCAGCAGCCTCGGGACTAGCGGTTCCTACGAGCAGTACGTC. It is translated as CASSLGTSGSYEQYV. The chain uses TRBV28 and TRBJ2-7; 11 nucleotides match TRBD2. CDR1 is MDHEN and CDR2 is SYDVKM in the germline V gene. The CDR3 has 15 amino acids. The V gene end was trimmed by 6 bases and the J gene end by 1 base; junction bases not matched to a gene: 5.

This sequence joins TRBV28 and TRBJ2-7; TRBD1 aligns across 8 bases. With V trimmed by 7 bases and J by 0 bases, 2 bases remained unmatched. Germline V gene data show CDR1 as MDHEN and CDR2 as SYDVKM. The CDR3 length is 13 residues. DNA for the CDR3: TGTGCCAGCACAGACAGGGGCTCCTACGAGCAGTACGTC. It is translated as CASTDRGSYEQYV.

V usage is TRBV19 and J usage is TRBJ2-5, with a tentative D call TRBD1 (5 bases). Per the germline V gene, CDR1 is LNHDA and CDR2 is SQIVND (reference sequence). The CDR3 length is 13 residues. The V end lost 5 bases, the J end lost 5 bases, and 12 bases lay between the germline ends. The CDR3 here is CASSAGPFETQYF. Written as DNA, the CDR3 is TGTGCCAGTAGTGCAGGGCCATTTGAGACCCAGTACTTC.

The chain couples TRBV25-1 to TRBJ1-1; D possibly corresponds to TRBD1 (5 bases). The length of the CDR3 is 17 residues. Trimming left V 4 bases short and J 1 base short, with 19 bases between. The germline CDR1 and CDR2 sequences are MGHDK and SYGVNS. CDR3 region: CASSAGWGERRNTEAFF. The DNA for the CDR3 is TGTGCCAGCAGTGCTGGGTGGGGGGAACGAAGGAACACTGAAGCTTTCTTT.

This clone was counted once. V usage is TRBV4-1 and J usage is TRBJ2-2, with D tentatively TRBD2 (7 bases). Per the germline V gene, CDR1 is MGHRA and CDR2 is YSYEKL. V shed 5 bases and J shed 4 bases, with 17 bases lying between them. CDR3 length: 16 residues. DNA of the CDR3: TGCGCCAGCAGCAAGGTGGGGGGGCGGCCCACCGGGGAGCTGTTTTTT. Translating gives CASSKVGGRPTGELFF.

This clone was counted between two and nine times. The DNA for the CDR3 is TGTGCCAGCAGTCAGGACTCTGGAAACACCATATATTTT. This translates into CASSQDSGNTIYF. The V gene is TRBV4-2, the J gene TRBJ1-3; D is uncertain. Germline V gives CDR1 LGHNA, CDR2 YNFKEQ. Trimming stripped 6 bases from V and 0 bases from J, with 6 bases between. The length of the CDR3 is 13 residues.

The CDR3 DNA is TGCGCCAGCAGCAATGGGGCGAACACTGAAGCTTTCTTT. Encoded protein: CASSNGANTEAFF. The V and J genes are TRBV10-2 and TRBJ1-1; a weak D match, TRBD1 (5 bases). The CDR3 extends over 13 amino acids. V lost 6 bases and J lost 1, with 9 bases in between. Per the germline V gene, CDR1 is WSHSY and CDR2 is SAAADI.

This sequence joins TRBV12-3 or TRBV12-4 and TRBJ2-6, with 8 bases lining up with TRBD1. The CDR3 is 13 residues long. V was pared by 6 bases and J by 10 bases, with 5 bases of the junction left unmatched. The CDR3 sequence is CASSLGQGNVLTF. The CDR3 region has the DNA TGTGCCAGCAGCCTAGGACAGGGTAACGTCCTGACTTTC.

The CDR3 nucleotides are TGTGCCAGCAGCTTAGCTCGGACAGATACGCAGTATTTT. Translated, it gives CASSLARTDTQYF. The rearrangement joins TRBV7-6 to TRBJ2-3, with D unclear. Looked up from germline, CDR1 is SGHVS and CDR2 is FNYEAQ. V lost 0 bases, J lost 3 bases, and 4 bases lay in between. This CDR3 has 13 residues.

This clone was detected only a few times. V usage is TRBV19 and J usage is TRBJ1-3; possibly TRBD1 for D (6 bases). Between the trimmed V and J ends, which lost 5 bases and 0 bases, there was a span of 8 bases. The germline V gene encodes CDR1 LNHDA and CDR2 SQIVND (reference sequence). This CDR3 region has 14 residues. CDR3 DNA sequence: TGTGCCAGTAGTGCAGGGGCCTCTGGAAACACCATATATTTT. Protein sequence: CASSAGASGNTIYF.

Only a few counts were recorded for this clone. The chain has TRBV29-1 and TRBJ1-2; 8 bases match TRBD1. The CDR3 contains 12 residues. V dropped 7 bases and J dropped 6; count of bases not matched to a gene: 7. In germline, CDR1 is SQVTM, CDR2 ANQGSEA. The CDR3 sequence is CSGRGQEDGYTF. In nucleotides, the CDR3 is TGCAGCGGACGGGGACAGGAAGATGGCTACACCTTC.

The V gene is TRBV5-6, the J gene TRBJ1-1, with D uncertain. This CDR3 is built from 16 residues. The V gene's germline CDR1 is SGHDT and CDR2 YYEEEE. V lost 4 bases and J 2 bases, leaving 18 bases between the germline ends. The CDR3 DNA reads as TGTGCCAGCAGCCCGGAACTCGGGTATGTAAACACTGAAGCTTTCTTT. Amino acids: CASSPELGYVNTEAFF.

The chain couples TRBV6-1 to TRBJ2-1; 10 bases fit TRBD2. The V gene end was trimmed by 3 bases and the J gene end by 2 bases; junction bases not matched to a gene: 4. CDR3 length: 16 amino acids. From germline, CDR1 is MNHNS and CDR2 SASEGT. CDR3 in amino acids: CASSDLAGGPYNEQFF. CDR3 nucleotide sequence: TGTGCCAGCAGTGATTTAGCGGGGGGTCCCTACAATGAGCAGTTCTTC.

The gene calls are TRBV14 and TRBJ1-6, with TRBD1 as a possible D gene (6 bases). This CDR3 region has 13 residues. The V gene lost 6 bases and the J gene lost 10 bases, with 13 bases spanning the gap. Germline V lookup: CDR1 SGHDN, CDR2 FVKESK. CDR3 bases: TGTGCCAGCAGTGAACAGGGTTACTCACCCCTCCACTTT. Translating gives CASSEQGYSPLHF.

The chain has TRBV11-2 and TRBJ2-3, with 9 positions matching TRBD2. The CDR3 loop spans 15 amino acids. V dropped 5 bases and J dropped 6; count of bases not matched to a gene: 9. CDR1 and CDR2 (germline): SGHAT, FQNNGV. CDR3 DNA sequence: TGTGCCAGCAGCCCTGGGGGCGGGGGGGCCGATACGCAGTATTTT. Protein: CASSPGGGGADTQYF.

The gene calls are TRBV20-1 and TRBJ2-5; 7 bases map to TRBD1. Germline CDR1 DFQATT, CDR2 SNEGSKA (reference sequence). The CDR3 consists of 14 residues. The trim removed 3 bases at V and 5 bases at J, leaving 9 bases unmatched. As DNA, the CDR3 is TGCAGTGCTAGTGCAGGGGGTACGGCGGAGACCCAGTACTTC. It yields the protein CSASAGGTAETQYF.